This T cell receptor (beta chain) was found in a study of blood T cell repertoires in COVID-19. Study-level information: Sites across the United States, Italy and Spain contributed samples from acute and convalescent COVID-19. T cells, B-cell-depleted T cells, or PBMCs supplied cDNA or gDNA.

With 0 bases clipped from V and 6 bases from J, the junction kept 9 bases outside the gene matches. Germline CDR1 reads GTSNPN; CDR2 reads SVGIG (reference sequence). The length of the CDR3 is 16 residues. Study processing details: From reference gene primer amplification, estimates of nucleated cell counts were derived. Sequencing used immunoSEQ multiplex PCR; TCRdb keeps in-frame clones, though not all of them. The D gene and trimming were derived from the DNA, and the V and J assignments and clone size from that table. The table lists roughly 200,000 clones, 65% to 85% of them singletons. V usage is TRBV30 and J usage is TRBJ1-2; 11 bases match TRBD1. Sequencing was carried out using peripheral blood. This TCR was sampled from a man aged 35 to 55 with active or convalescent COVID-19. The CDR3 is CAWSVGTGGSFHGYTF. DNA of the CDR3: TGTGCCTGGAGTGTCGGGACAGGGGGAAGTTTTCATGGCTACACCTTC.